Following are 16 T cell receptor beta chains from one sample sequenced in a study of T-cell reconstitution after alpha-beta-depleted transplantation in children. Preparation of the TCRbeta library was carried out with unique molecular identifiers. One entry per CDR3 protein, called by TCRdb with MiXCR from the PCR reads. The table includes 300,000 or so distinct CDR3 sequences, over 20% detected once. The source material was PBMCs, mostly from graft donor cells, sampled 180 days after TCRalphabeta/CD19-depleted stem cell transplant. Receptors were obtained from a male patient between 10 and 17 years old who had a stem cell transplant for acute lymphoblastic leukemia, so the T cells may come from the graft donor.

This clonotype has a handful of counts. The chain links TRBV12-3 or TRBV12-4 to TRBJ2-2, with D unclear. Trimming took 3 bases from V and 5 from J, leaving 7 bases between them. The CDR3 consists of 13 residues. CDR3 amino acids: CASSFSATGELFF. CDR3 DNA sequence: TGTGCCAGCAGTTTCAGTGCGACCGGGGAGCTGTTTTTT.

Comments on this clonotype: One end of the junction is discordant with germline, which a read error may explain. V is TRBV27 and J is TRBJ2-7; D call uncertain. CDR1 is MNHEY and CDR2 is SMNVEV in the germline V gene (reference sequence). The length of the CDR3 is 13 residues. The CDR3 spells CANSLVSSHEQYF. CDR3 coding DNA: TGTGCCAACAGTTTGGTCTCTAGTCACGAGCAGTACTTC.

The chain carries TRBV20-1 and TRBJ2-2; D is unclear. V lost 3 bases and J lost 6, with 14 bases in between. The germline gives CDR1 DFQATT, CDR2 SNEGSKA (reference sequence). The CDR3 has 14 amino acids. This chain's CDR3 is CSASDPRGPGELFF. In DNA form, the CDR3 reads TGCAGTGCTAGCGACCCCCGTGGGCCCGGGGAGCTGTTTTTT.

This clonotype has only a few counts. The CDR3 DNA is TGTGCCAGCAGTTTCCGGGGCTACTCTGGAAACACCATATATTTT. It yields the protein CASSFRGYSGNTIYF. The chain uses TRBV27 and TRBJ1-3, with D perhaps TRBD1 (5 bases). This CDR3 region has 15 residues. V lost 3 bases and J lost 0, with 9 bases in between. Germline CDR1 is MNHEY and CDR2 is SMNVEV (reference sequence).

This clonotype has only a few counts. As DNA, the CDR3 is TGTGCCAGCAGCTCAGTTGGCGGGAGGATCTACAATGAGCAGTTCTTC. Amino acid sequence: CASSSVGGRIYNEQFF. The chain uses TRBV7-6 and TRBJ2-1, with TRBD2 matching 8 bases. The V gene end was trimmed by 4 bases and the J gene end by 3 bases; junction bases not matched to a gene: 8. The CDR3 has 16 residues. Germline lookup yields CDR1 SGHVS and CDR2 FNYEAQ.

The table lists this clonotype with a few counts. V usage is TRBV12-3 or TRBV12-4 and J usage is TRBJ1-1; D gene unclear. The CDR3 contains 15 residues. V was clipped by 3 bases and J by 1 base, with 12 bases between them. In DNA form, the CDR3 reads TGTGCCAGCAGTTTGAGTCTTCGCTGGAACACTGAAGCTTTCTTT. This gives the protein CASSLSLRWNTEAFF.

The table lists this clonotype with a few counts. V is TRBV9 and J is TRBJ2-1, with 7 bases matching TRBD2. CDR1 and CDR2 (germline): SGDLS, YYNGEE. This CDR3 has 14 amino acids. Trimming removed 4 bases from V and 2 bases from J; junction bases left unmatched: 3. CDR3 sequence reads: CASSMGLPYNEQFF. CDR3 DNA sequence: TGTGCCAGCAGCATGGGACTACCCTACAATGAGCAGTTCTTC.

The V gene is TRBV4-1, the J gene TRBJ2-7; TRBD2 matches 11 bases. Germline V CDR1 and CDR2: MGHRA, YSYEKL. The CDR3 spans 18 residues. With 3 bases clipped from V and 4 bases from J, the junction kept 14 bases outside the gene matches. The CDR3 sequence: CASSQSPFLAGGSYEQYF. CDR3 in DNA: TGCGCCAGCAGCCAGAGCCCATTCCTAGCGGGAGGTTCGTACGAGCAGTACTTC.

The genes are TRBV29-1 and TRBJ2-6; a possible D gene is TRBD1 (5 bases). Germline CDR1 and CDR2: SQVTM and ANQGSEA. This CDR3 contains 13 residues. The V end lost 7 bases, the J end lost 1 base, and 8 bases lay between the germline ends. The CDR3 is CSARVSGANVLTF. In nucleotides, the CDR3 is TGCAGCGCCAGGGTGTCTGGGGCCAACGTCCTGACTTTC.

The CDR3 region is CASSGSSGRAGWEQFF. The DNA of the CDR3 is TGTGCCAGCAGCGGGTCTAGCGGGAGGGCGGGTTGGGAGCAGTTCTTC. The V gene is TRBV7-6, the J gene TRBJ2-1, with 12 nucleotides matching TRBD2. The CDR3 loop spans 16 amino acids. J lost 10 bases, V lost 5 bases, and 12 bases had no gene match. Germline V gives CDR1 SGHVS, CDR2 FNYEAQ.

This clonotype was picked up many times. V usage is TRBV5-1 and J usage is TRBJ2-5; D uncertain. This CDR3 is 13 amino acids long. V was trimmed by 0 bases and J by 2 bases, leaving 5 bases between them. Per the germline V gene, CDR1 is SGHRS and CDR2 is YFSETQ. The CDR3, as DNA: TGCGCCAGCAGCTTGGCTCTGCAAGAGACCCAGTACTTC. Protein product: CASSLALQETQYF.

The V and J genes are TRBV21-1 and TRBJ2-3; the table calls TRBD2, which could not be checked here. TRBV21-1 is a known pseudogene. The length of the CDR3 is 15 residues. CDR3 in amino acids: CASSKTLGRTDTQYF. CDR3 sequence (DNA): TGTGCCAGCAGCAAAACCCTCGGTAGAACAGATACGCAGTATTTT.

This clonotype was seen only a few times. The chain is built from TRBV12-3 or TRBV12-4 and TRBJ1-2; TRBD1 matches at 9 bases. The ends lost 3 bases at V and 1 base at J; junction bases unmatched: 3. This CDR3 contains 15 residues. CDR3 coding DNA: TGTGCCAGCAGTTTGGGGACAGGGCATAACTATGGCTACACCTTC. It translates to CASSLGTGHNYGYTF.

The CDR3 sequence: CASSLWQGETQYF. The CDR3 nucleotides read TGTGCCAGCAGCTTGTGGCAAGGAGAGACCCAGTACTTC. This chain joins TRBV5-8 and TRBJ2-5, with D hard to call. The CDR3 has 13 amino acids. Trimming removed 1 base at V and 4 bases at J, with 8 bases between. CDR1 is SGHTS, CDR2 YDEGEE, per germline.

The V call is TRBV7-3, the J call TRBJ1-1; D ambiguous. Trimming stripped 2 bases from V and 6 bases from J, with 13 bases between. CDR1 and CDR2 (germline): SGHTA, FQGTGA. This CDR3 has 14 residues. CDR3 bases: TGTGCCAGCAGCTTACGAAGGGCAGAGGCTGAAGCTTTCTTT. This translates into CASSLRRAEAEAFF.

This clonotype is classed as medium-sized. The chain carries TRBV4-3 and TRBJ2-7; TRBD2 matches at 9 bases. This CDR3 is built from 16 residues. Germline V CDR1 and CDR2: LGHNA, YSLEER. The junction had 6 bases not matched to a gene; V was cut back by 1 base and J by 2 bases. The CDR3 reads CASSQGLAGETYEQYF. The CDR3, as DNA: TGCGCCAGCAGCCAAGGCTTAGCGGGGGAGACCTACGAGCAGTACTTC.